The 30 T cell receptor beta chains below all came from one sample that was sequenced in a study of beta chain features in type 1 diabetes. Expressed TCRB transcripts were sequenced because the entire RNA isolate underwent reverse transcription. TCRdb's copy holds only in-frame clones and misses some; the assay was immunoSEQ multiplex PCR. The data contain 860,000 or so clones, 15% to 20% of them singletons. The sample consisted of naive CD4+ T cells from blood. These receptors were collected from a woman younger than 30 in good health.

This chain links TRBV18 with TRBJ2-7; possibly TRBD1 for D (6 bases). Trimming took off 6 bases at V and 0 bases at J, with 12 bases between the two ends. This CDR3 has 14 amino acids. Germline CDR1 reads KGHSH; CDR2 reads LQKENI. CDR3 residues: CASSSGTNSYEQYF. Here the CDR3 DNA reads TGTGCCAGCTCTTCCGGGACAAACTCCTACGAGCAGTACTTC.

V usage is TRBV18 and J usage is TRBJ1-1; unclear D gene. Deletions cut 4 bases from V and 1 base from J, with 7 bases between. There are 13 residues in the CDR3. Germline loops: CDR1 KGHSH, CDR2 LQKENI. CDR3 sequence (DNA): TGTGCCAGCTCACGAGGAGGGAACACTGAAGCTTTCTTT. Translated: CASSRGGNTEAFF.

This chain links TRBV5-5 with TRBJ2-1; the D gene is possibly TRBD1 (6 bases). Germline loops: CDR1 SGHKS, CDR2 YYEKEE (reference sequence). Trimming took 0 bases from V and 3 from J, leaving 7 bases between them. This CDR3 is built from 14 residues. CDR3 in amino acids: CASSLGQDYNEQFF. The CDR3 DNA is TGTGCCAGCAGCTTGGGACAGGACTACAATGAGCAGTTCTTC.

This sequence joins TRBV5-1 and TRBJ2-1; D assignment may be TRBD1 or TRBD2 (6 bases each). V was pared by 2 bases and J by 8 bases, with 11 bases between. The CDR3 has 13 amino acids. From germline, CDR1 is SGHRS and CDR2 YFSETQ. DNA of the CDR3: TGCGCCAGCAGCTTCAGGGGCGGGGATGAGCAGTTCTTC. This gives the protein CASSFRGGDEQFF.

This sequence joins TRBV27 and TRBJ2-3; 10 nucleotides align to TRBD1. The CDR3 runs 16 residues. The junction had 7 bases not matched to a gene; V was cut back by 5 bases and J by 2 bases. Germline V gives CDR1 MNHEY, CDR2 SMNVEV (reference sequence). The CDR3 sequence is CASSLWDRGTTDTQYF. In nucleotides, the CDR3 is TGTGCCAGCAGTCTCTGGGACAGGGGAACCACAGATACGCAGTATTTT.

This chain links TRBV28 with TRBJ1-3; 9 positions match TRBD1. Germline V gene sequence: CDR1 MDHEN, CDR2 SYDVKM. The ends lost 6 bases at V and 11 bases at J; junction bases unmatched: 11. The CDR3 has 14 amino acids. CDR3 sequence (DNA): TGTGCCAGCAGCACGGGGACAGGGTCGTTCTCCATATATTTT. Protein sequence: CASSTGTGSFSIYF.

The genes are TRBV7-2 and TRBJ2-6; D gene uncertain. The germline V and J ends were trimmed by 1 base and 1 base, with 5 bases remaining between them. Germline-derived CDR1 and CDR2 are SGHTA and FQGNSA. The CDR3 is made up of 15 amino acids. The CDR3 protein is CASSLGASGANVLTF. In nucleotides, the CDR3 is TGTGCCAGCAGCTTAGGAGCTTCTGGGGCCAACGTCCTGACTTTC.

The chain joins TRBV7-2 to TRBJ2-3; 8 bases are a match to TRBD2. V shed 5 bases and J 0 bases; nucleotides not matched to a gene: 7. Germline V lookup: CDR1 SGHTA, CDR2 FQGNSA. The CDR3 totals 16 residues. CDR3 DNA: TGTGCCAGCAGCCTACATAGCGGGACGAGCACAGATACGCAGTATTTT. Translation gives CASSLHSGTSTDTQYF. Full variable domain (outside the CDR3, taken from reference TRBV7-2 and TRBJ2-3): GAGVSQSPSNKVTEKGKDVELRCDPISGHTALYWYRQSLGQGLEFLIYFQGNSAPDKSGLPSDRFSAERTGGSVSTLTIQRTQQEDSAVYLCASSLHSGTSTDTQYFGPGTRLTVL.

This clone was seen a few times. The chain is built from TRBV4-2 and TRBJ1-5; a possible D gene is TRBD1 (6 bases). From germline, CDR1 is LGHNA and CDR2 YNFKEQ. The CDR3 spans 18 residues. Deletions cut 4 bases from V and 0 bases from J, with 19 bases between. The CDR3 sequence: CASSPLKAGDYSNQPQHF. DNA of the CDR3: TGTGCCAGCAGCCCGTTAAAGGCAGGGGATTATAGCAATCAGCCCCAGCATTTT.

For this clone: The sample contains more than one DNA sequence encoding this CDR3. The CDR3 DNA is TGTGCCAGCAGCGTAGAAGCGGGTGAGCAGTTCTTC. Translation: CASSVEAGEQFF. The chain joins TRBV9 to TRBJ2-1; weak D call: TRBD2 (6 bases). The CDR3 is 12 residues long. Germline V gene data show CDR1 as SGDLS and CDR2 as YYNGEE. V was trimmed by 0 bases and J by 9 bases, leaving 7 bases between them.

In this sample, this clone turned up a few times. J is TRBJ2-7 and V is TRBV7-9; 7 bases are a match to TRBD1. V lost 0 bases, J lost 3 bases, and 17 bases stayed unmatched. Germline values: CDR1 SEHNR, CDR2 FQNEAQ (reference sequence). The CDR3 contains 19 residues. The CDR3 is CASSLAARGRGQSIYEQYF. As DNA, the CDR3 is TGTGCCAGCAGCTTAGCTGCTAGGGGTAGGGGGCAGTCTATCTACGAGCAGTACTTC.

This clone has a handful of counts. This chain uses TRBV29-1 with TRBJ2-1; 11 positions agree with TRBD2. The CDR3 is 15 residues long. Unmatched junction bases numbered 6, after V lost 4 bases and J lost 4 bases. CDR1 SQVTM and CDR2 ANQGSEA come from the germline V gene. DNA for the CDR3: TGCAGCGTTGCGCTAGCGGGGGGACTATACAATGAGCAGTTCTTC. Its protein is CSVALAGGLYNEQFF.

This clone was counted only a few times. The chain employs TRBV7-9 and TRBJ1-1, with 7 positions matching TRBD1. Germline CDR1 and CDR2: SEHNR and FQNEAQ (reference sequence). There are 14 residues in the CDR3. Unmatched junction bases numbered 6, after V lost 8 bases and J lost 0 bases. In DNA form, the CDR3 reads TGTGCCAGCGGCGCCGGGACAGTGAACACTGAAGCTTTCTTT. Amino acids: CASGAGTVNTEAFF. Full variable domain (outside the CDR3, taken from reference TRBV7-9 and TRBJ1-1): DTGVSQNPRHKITKRGQNVTFRCDPISEHNRLYWYRQTLGQGPEFLTYFQNEAQLEKSRLLSDRFSAERPKGSFSTLEIQRTEQGDSAMYLCASGAGTVNTEAFFGQGTRLTVV.

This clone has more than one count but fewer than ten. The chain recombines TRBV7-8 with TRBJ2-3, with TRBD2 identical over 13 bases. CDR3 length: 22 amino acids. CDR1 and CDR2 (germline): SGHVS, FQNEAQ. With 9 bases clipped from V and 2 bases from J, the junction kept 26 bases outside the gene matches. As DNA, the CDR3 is TGTGCCAGTCTCCGTCGGAGGGAGGGAGGGAGACTAGCGGGAGGCCACACAGATACGCAGTATTTT. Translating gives CASLRRREGGRLAGGHTDTQYF. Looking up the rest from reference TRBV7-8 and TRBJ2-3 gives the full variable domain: GAGVSQSPRYKVAKRGQDVALRCDPISGHVSLFWYQQALGQGPEFLTYFQNEAQLDKSGLPSDRFFAERPEGSVSTLKIQRTQQEDSAVYLCASLRRREGGRLAGGHTDTQYFGPGTRLTVL.

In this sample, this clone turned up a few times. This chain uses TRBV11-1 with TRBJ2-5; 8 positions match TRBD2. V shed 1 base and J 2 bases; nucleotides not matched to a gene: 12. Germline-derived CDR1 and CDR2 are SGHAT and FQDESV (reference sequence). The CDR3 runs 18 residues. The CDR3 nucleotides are TGTGCCAGCAGCTTAGACGCCCTGACTAGCGTTCGGCAAGAGACCCAGTACTTC. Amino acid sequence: CASSLDALTSVRQETQYF. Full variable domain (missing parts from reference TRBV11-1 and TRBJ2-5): EAEVAQSPRYKITEKSQAVAFWCDPISGHATLYWYRQILGQGPELLVQFQDESVVDDSQLPKDRFSAERLKGVDSTLKIQPAELGDSAMYLCASSLDALTSVRQETQYFGPGTRLLVL.

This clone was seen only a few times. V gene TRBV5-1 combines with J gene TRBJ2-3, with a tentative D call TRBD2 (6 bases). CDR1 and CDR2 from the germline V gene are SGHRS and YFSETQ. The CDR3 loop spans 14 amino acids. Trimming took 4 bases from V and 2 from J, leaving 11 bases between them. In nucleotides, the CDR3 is TGCGCCAGCAGCGTAGCGGTGTCCACAGATACGCAGTATTTT. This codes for CASSVAVSTDTQYF.

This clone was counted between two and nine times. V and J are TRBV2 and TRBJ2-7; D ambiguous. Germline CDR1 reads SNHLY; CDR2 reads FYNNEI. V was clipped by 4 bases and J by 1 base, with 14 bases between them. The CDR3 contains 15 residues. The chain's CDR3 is CASSASVVASYEQYF. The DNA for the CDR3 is TGTGCCAGCAGTGCCAGCGTAGTCGCATCCTACGAGCAGTACTTC.

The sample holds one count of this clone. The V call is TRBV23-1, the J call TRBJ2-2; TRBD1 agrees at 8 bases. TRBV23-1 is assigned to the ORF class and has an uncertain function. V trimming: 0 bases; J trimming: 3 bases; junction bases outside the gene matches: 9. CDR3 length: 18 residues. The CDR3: CASSQSRDRIMYTGELFF. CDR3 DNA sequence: TGCGCCAGCAGTCAATCGAGGGACAGGATAATGTACACCGGGGAGCTGTTTTTT.

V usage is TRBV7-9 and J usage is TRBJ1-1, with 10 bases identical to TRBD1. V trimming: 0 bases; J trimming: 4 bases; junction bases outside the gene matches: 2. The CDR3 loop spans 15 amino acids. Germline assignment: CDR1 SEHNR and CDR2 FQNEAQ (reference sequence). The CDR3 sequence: CASSLAWTGGTEAFF. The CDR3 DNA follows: TGTGCCAGCAGCTTAGCCTGGACAGGGGGCACTGAAGCTTTCTTT.

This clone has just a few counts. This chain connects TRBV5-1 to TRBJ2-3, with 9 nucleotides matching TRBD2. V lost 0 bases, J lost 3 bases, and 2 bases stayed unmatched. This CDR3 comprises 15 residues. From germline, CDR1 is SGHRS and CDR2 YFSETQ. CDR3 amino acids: CASSLVSGRTDTQYF. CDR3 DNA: TGCGCCAGCAGCTTGGTTAGCGGGAGAACAGATACGCAGTATTTT.

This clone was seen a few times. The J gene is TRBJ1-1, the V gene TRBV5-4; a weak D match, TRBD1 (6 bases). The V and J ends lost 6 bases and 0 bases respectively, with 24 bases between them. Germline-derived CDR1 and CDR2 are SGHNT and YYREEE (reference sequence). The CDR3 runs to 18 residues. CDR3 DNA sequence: TGTGCCAGCAAACGAATTCACGATCAGGGGATGTTGAACACTGAAGCTTTCTTT. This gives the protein CASKRIHDQGMLNTEAFF.

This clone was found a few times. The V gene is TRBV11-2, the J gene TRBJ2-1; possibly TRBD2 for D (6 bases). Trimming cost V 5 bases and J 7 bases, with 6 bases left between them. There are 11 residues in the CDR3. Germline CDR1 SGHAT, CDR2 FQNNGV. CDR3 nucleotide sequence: TGTGCCAGCAGCGCGGGGAATGAGCAGTTCTTC. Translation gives CASSAGNEQFF.

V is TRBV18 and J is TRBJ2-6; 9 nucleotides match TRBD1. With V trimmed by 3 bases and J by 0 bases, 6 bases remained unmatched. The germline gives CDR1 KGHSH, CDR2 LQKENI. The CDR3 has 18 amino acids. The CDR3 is CASSPKGQGLSGANVLTF. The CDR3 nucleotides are TGTGCCAGCTCACCGAAGGGACAGGGCCTCTCTGGGGCCAACGTCCTGACTTTC.

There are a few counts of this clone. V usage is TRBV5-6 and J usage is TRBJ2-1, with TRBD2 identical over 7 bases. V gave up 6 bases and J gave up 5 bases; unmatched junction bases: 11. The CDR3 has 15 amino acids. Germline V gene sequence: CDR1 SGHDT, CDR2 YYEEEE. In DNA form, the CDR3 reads TGTGCCAGCAAGCAAAGGACTAGGAATAACAATGAGCAGTTCTTC. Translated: CASKQRTRNNNEQFF.

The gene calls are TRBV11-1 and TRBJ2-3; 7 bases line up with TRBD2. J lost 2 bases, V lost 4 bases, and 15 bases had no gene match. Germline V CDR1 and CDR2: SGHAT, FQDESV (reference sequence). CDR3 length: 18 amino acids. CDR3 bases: TGTGCCAGCAGCTCTGAGCAAGGCGGGAGCCGGAACACAGATACGCAGTATTTT. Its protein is CASSSEQGGSRNTDTQYF.

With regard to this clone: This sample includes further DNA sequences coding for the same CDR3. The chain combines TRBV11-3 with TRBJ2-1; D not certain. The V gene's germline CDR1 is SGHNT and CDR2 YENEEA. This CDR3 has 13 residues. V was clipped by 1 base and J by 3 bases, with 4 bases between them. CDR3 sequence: CASSLGVYNEQFF. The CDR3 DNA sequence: TGTGCCAGCAGCTTAGGAGTCTACAATGAGCAGTTCTTC.

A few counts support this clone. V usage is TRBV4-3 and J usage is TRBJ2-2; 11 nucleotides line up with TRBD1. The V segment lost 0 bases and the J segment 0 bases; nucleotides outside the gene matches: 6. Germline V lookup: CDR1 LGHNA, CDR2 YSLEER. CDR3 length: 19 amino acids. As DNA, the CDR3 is TGCGCCAGCAGCCAAGAATGGGACAGGGGGTCCGCGAACACCGGGGAGCTGTTTTTT. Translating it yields CASSQEWDRGSANTGELFF.

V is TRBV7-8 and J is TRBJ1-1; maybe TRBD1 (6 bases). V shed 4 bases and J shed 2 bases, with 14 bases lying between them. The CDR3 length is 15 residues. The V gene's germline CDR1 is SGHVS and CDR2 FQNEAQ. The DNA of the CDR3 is TGTGCCAGCAGCTCTTCGGGGGGCCTTAACACTGAAGCTTTCTTT. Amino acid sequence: CASSSSGGLNTEAFF.

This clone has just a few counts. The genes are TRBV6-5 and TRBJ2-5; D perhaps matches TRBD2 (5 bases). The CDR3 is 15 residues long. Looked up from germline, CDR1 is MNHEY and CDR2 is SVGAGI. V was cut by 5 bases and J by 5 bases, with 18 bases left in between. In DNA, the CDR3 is TGTGCCAGCAGTAGTAGTTTTTCTGGCGGGGAGACCCAGTACTTC. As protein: CASSSSFSGGETQYF.

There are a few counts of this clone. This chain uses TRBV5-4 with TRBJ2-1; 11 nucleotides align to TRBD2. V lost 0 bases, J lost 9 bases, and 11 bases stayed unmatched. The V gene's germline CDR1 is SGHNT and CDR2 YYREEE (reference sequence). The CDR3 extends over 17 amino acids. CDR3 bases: TGTGCCAGCAGCTTGGGTGGTAGCGGGAGGGCCGTAGGTGAGCAGTTCTTC. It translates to CASSLGGSGRAVGEQFF.